This T cell receptor (beta chain) was sequenced in a study of shared clonotypes between healthy human individuals. Note on this clone: Its antigen is undetermined.

Some 30,000 T cell genomes (roughly 220 ng DNA) went into each sorted-subset replicate. The protocol was immunoSEQ multiplex PCR, while the TCRdb copy is restricted to in-frame clones and leaves out a portion. The data hold a few hundred thousand clones, with about 96% observed a single time. The CDR3 is 14 residues long. Germline V gene data show CDR1 as SGDLS and CDR2 as YYNGEE. V gave up 3 bases and J gave up 6 bases; unmatched junction bases: 5. None of the donors, who were healthy HIV-negative adults, had recently had acute infections or vaccinations. Study-wide points: Generation probability values for non-shared clonotypes were lower than those for clonotypes shared by all four donors.

Sequencing was performed on naive CD4+ T cells sorted from blood. Indicated subset: CD45RA+ positively selected. This clonotype was sampled from a woman aged 30 to 39 in good health. The genes are TRBV9 and TRBJ2-2; 7 bases agree with TRBD2. The CDR3 DNA reads as TGTGCCAGCAGCGAGACTAGCTGGGCCGGGGAGCTGTTTTTT. Residues: CASSETSWAGELFF.